This T cell receptor (beta chain) stems from a study of shared clonotypes between healthy human individuals. The assay used deep level. This table comes from immunoSEQ multiplex PCR, and its TCRdb copy is limited to in-frame clones, with some not included. The table lists over 700,000 clones, 55% to 80% of them singletons. J was trimmed by 6 bases and V by 3 bases; bases with no gene match: 2. The CDR3 has 13 residues. CDR1 is KGHSH, CDR2 LQKENI, per germline. The investigators split CD4+ cells into a CD45RA+ naive subset and a CD45RA-negative memory subset. Sequences were obtained from memory CD4+ T cells sorted from blood. Subset given: CD45RA-negative fraction. The receptor was isolated from a woman in her 30s in good health. V and J are TRBV18 and TRBJ1-2; 9 nucleotides agree with TRBD1. The CDR3: CASSPGTGNGYTF. The CDR3 bases are TGTGCCAGCTCACCCGGGACAGGGAATGGCTACACCTTC.